This is a list of T cell receptor beta chains from one sample in a study of CD8 T cells in ankylosing spondylitis. MiXCR, applied by TCRdb to the 5' RACE reads, yields one record per CDR3 protein. This table has about 39,000 distinct CDR3 sequences, 3% appearing once. What was sequenced was blood, either unsorted or a sorted T cell fraction (not recorded which). The receptors here all came from a male donor with ankylosing spondylitis or in good health (not recorded which). CDR3s leave out the opening cysteine and the closing phenylalanine or tryptophan. The order of the fields is CDR3 protein, D gene, V gene, J gene. D genes are given only for firm matches.

CDR3aa: ASSVLAGGSYNEQF; d_gene: TRBD2; v_gene: TRBV9; j_gene: TRBJ2-1
CDR3aa: ASSVTGGSSSGNTIY; d_gene: .; v_gene: TRBV9; j_gene: TRBJ1-3
CDR3aa: ASSVSWSSGGGTQETQY; d_gene: TRBD2; v_gene: TRBV9; j_gene: TRBJ2-5
CDR3aa: ASSVDGGRTDTQY; d_gene: .; v_gene: TRBV9; j_gene: TRBJ2-3
CDR3aa: ASSGGRGGTEAF; d_gene: .; v_gene: TRBV9; j_gene: TRBJ1-1
CDR3aa: ASARAGTSTDTQY; d_gene: .; v_gene: TRBV9; j_gene: TRBJ2-3
CDR3aa: ASSGPGNTGELF; d_gene: .; v_gene: TRBV9; j_gene: TRBJ2-2
CDR3aa: ASSVGHVTSIGNTIY; d_gene: .; v_gene: TRBV9; j_gene: TRBJ1-3
CDR3aa: ASSVASRISSYNEQF; d_gene: .; v_gene: TRBV9; j_gene: TRBJ2-1
CDR3aa: ASSVVDVWDTQY; d_gene: .; v_gene: TRBV9; j_gene: TRBJ2-3
CDR3aa: ASSVGGRAPTGELF; d_gene: TRBD2; v_gene: TRBV9; j_gene: TRBJ2-2
CDR3aa: ASSVGSPGQPQH; d_gene: .; v_gene: TRBV9; j_gene: TRBJ1-5
CDR3aa: ASSGSPATDTQY; d_gene: .; v_gene: TRBV9; j_gene: TRBJ2-3
CDR3aa: ASSPEAGLNTGELF; d_gene: .; v_gene: TRBV9; j_gene: TRBJ2-2
CDR3aa: ASSATGTTGIQY; d_gene: .; v_gene: TRBV9; j_gene: TRBJ2-4
CDR3aa: ASSATPFGDEKLF; d_gene: .; v_gene: TRBV9; j_gene: TRBJ1-4
CDR3aa: ASSGEVYLTDTQY; d_gene: .; v_gene: TRBV9; j_gene: TRBJ2-3
CDR3aa: ASSVSTRGELF; d_gene: .; v_gene: TRBV9; j_gene: TRBJ2-2
CDR3aa: ASSSDSHGYT; d_gene: .; v_gene: TRBV9; j_gene: TRBJ1-2
CDR3aa: ASSIGTAGNTEAF; d_gene: .; v_gene: TRBV9; j_gene: TRBJ1-1
CDR3aa: ASSETSGGAWETQY; d_gene: TRBD2; v_gene: TRBV9; j_gene: TRBJ2-5
CDR3aa: ASSDGGGIYNEQF; d_gene: .; v_gene: TRBV9; j_gene: TRBJ2-1
CDR3aa: ASSVGGGIGETQY; d_gene: .; v_gene: TRBV9; j_gene: TRBJ2-5
CDR3aa: ASSPTLVSTGELF; d_gene: .; v_gene: TRBV9; j_gene: TRBJ2-2
CDR3aa: ASSVGRADSPLH; d_gene: .; v_gene: TRBV9; j_gene: TRBJ1-6
CDR3aa: ASSLGLNTGELF; d_gene: .; v_gene: TRBV9; j_gene: TRBJ2-2
CDR3aa: ASSIGVGGQETQY; d_gene: TRBD2; v_gene: TRBV9; j_gene: TRBJ2-5
CDR3aa: ASRRGDGRFTGELF; d_gene: TRBD2; v_gene: TRBV9; j_gene: TRBJ2-2
CDR3aa: ASSTGLADHTLYTDTQY; d_gene: TRBD2; v_gene: TRBV9; j_gene: TRBJ2-3
CDR3aa: ASSQRGTAPTGELF; d_gene: .; v_gene: TRBV9; j_gene: TRBJ2-2
CDR3aa: ASSVSGGNTGELF; d_gene: .; v_gene: TRBV9; j_gene: TRBJ2-2
CDR3aa: ASSVELAGYYNEQF; d_gene: TRBD2; v_gene: TRBV9; j_gene: TRBJ2-1
CDR3aa: ASSVGLAGGAGELF; d_gene: TRBD2; v_gene: TRBV9; j_gene: TRBJ2-2
CDR3aa: ASSVESGLYNEQF; d_gene: .; v_gene: TRBV9; j_gene: TRBJ2-1
CDR3aa: ASSVGPRDAPLH; d_gene: .; v_gene: TRBV9; j_gene: TRBJ1-6
CDR3aa: ASSVVEGGSGYT; d_gene: TRBD1; v_gene: TRBV9; j_gene: TRBJ1-2
CDR3aa: ASSVVAAPGEAF; d_gene: .; v_gene: TRBV9; j_gene: TRBJ1-1
CDR3aa: ASSPFTDTQY; d_gene: .; v_gene: TRBV9; j_gene: TRBJ2-3
CDR3aa: ASSKEEGGAWETQY; d_gene: .; v_gene: TRBV9; j_gene: TRBJ2-5
CDR3aa: ASSVGGRKDQPQH; d_gene: .; v_gene: TRBV9; j_gene: TRBJ1-5
CDR3aa: ASSGGFSGNTIY; d_gene: .; v_gene: TRBV9; j_gene: TRBJ1-3
CDR3aa: ASSVGGRVDTEAF; d_gene: .; v_gene: TRBV9; j_gene: TRBJ1-1
CDR3aa: ASSPPRDPNSYNSPLH; d_gene: .; v_gene: TRBV7-3; j_gene: TRBJ1-6
CDR3aa: ASSLQWGQGSTDTQY; d_gene: TRBD1; v_gene: TRBV9; j_gene: TRBJ2-3
CDR3aa: ASSVMGSGYT; d_gene: .; v_gene: TRBV9; j_gene: TRBJ1-2